Listed here is a single T cell receptor beta chain. Its antigen is not known. TCRdb's copy holds only in-frame clones and misses some; the assay was immunoSEQ multiplex PCR. The sample yields around 25,000 clones, roughly 86% seen once. This specimen belongs to a study of T cells in narcolepsy. Across the study: Enrolled donors included narcolepsy type 1 or type 2 patients and healthy controls.

Findings of the study overall: Blood of same and different patients, but not healthy controls, reportedly held recurring autoreactive clonotypes. In some patient and control memory CD4+ samples, autoreactive clones were absent.

V lost 3 bases, J lost 1 base, and 12 bases lay in between. The germline V gene has CDR1 LNHDA and CDR2 SQIVND (reference sequence). CDR3 size: 15 residues. The sample comprised CD45RA- memory CD4+ T cells from PBMCs. This TCR was recovered from a human donor with narcolepsy. The chain has TRBV19 and TRBJ1-1, with a tentative D call TRBD1 (5 bases). CDR3 bases: TGTGCCAGTAGTATCTTCGGGGGAGCGAACACTGAAGCTTTCTTT. Protein sequence: CASSIFGGANTEAFF. The entire variable domain, with the rest obtained from reference TRBV19 and TRBJ1-1, is as follows: DGGITQSPKYLFRKEGQNVTLSCEQNLNHDAMYWYRQDPGQGLRLIYYSQIVNDFQKGDIAEGYSVSREKKESFPLTVTSAQKNPTAFYLCASSIFGGANTEAFFGQGTRLTVV.